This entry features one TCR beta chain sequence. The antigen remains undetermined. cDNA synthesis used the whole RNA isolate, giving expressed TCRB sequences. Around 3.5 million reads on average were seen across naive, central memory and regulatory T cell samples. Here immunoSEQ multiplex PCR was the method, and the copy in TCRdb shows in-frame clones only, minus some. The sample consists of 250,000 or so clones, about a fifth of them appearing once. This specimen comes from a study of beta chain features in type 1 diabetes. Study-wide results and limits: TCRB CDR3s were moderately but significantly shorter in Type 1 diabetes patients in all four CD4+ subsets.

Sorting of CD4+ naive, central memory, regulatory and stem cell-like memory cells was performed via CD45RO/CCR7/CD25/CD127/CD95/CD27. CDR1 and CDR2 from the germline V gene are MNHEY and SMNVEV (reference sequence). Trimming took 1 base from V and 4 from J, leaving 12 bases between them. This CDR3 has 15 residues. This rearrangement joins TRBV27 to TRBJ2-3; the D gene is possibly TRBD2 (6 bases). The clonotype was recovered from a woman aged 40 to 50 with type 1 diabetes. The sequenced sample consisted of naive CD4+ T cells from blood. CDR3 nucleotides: TGTGCCAGCAGTTTATGGGCGGGAAGGTCAGATACGCAGTATTTT. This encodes CASSLWAGRSDTQYF.